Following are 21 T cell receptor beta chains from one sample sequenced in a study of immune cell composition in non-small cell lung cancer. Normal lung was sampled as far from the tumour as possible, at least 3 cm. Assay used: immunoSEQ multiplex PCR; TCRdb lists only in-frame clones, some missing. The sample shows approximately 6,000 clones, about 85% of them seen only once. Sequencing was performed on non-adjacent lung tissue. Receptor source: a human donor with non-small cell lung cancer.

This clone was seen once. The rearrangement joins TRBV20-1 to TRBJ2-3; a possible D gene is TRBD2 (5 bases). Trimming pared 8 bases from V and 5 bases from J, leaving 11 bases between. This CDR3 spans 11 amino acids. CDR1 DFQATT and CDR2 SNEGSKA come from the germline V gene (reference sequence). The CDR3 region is CSFLEGDTQYF. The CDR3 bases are TGCAGTTTCCTAGAGGGAGATACGCAGTATTTT.

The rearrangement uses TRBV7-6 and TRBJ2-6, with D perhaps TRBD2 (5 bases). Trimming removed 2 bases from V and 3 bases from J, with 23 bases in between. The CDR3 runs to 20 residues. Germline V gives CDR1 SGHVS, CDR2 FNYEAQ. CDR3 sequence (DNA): TGTGCCAGCAGCTTAAGGGCGGGCAGGCGCCCTTCGGGTGGGGCCAACGTCCTGACTTTC. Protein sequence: CASSLRAGRRPSGGANVLTF.

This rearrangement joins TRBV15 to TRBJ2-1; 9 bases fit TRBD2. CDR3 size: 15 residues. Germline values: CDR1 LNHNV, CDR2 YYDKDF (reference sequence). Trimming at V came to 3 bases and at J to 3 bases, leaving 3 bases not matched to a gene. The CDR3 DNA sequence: TGTGCCACCAGCAGCCCTAGCGGGAACTACAATGAGCAGTTCTTC. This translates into CATSSPSGNYNEQFF. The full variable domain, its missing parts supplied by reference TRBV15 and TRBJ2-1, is DAMVIQNPRYQVTQFGKPVTLSCSQTLNHNVMYWYQQKSSQAPKLLFHYYDKDFNNEADTPDNFQSRRPNTSFCFLDIRSPGLGDTAMYLCATSSPSGNYNEQFFGPGTRLTVL.

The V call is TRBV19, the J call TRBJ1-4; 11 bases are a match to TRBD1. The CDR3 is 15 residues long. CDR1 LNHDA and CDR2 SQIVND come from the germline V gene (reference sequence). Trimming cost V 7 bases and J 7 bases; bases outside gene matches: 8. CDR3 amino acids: CASNGRGQGVEKLFF. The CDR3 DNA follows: TGTGCCAGTAATGGCCGGGGACAGGGGGTTGAAAAACTGTTTTTT.

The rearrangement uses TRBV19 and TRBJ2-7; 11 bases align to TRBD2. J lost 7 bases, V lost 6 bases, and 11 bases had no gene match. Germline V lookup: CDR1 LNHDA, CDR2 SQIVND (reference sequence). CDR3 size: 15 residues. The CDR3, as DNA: TGTGCCAGTAGCCTCGGACTAGCGGGTGGTGGTGAGCAGTACTTC. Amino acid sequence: CASSLGLAGGGEQYF.

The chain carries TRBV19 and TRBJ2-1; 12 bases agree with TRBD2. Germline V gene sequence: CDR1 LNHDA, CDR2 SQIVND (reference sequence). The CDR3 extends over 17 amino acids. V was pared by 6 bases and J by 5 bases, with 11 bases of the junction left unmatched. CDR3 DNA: TGTGCCAGTAGAACCCGACTAGCGGGAGTAGGTCACAATGAGCAGTTCTTC. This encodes CASRTRLAGVGHNEQFF.

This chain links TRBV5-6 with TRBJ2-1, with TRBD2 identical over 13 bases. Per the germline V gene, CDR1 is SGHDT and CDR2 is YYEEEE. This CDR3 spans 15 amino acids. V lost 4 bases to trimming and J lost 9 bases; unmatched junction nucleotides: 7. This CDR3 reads CASSNGLAGVSEQFF. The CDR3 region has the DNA TGTGCCAGCAGCAACGGACTAGCGGGAGTGAGTGAGCAGTTCTTC.

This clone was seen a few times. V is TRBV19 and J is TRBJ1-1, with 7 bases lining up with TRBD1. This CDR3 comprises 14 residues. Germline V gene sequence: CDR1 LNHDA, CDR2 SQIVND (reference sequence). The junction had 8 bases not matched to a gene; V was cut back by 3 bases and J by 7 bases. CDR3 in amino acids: CASSMRGGRDEAFF. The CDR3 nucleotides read TGTGCCAGTAGTATGCGAGGGGGCAGGGATGAAGCTTTCTTT. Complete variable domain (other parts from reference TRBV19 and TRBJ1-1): DGGITQSPKYLFRKEGQNVTLSCEQNLNHDAMYWYRQDPGQGLRLIYYSQIVNDFQKGDIAEGYSVSREKKESFPLTVTSAQKNPTAFYLCASSMRGGRDEAFFGQGTRLTVV.

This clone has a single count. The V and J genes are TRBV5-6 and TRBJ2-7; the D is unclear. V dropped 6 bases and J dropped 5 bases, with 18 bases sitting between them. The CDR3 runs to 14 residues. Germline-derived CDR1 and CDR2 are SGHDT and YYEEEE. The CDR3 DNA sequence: TGTGCCAGCACCGACTGTCGGCTTTTCCACGAGCAGTACTTC. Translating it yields CASTDCRLFHEQYF.

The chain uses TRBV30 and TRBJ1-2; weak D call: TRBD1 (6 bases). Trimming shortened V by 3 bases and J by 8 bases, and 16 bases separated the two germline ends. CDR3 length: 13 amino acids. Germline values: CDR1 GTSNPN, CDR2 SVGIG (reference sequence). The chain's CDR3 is CAWRDSGGRGYTF. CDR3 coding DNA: TGTGCCTGGAGGGACAGCGGGGGGCGCGGCTACACCTTC. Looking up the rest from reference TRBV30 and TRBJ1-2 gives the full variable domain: SQTIHQWPATLVQPVGSPLSLECTVEGTSNPNLYWYRQAAGRGLQLLFYSVGIGQISSEVPQNLSASRPQDRQFILSSKKLLLSDSGFYLCAWRDSGGRGYTFGSGTRLTVV.

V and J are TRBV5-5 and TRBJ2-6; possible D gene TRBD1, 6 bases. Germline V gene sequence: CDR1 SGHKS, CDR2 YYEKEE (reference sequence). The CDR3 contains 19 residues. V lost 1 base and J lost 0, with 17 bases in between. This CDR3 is CASSLSLDRVVSGANVLTF. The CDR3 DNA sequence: TGTGCCAGCAGCTTGTCGCTGGACAGAGTGGTCTCTGGGGCCAACGTCCTGACTTTC.

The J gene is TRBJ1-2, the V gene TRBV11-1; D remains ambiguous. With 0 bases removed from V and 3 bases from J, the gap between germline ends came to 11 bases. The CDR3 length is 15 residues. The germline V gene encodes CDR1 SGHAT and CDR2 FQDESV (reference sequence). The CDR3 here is CASSLADGNYYGYTF. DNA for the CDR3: TGTGCCAGCAGCTTAGCCGACGGGAACTACTATGGCTACACCTTC.

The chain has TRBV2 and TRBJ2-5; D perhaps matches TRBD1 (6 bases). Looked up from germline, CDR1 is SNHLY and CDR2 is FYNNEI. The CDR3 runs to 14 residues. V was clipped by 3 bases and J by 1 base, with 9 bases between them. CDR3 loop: CASSDWTAQETQYF. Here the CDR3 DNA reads TGTGCCAGCAGTGATTGGACAGCCCAAGAGACCCAGTACTTC.

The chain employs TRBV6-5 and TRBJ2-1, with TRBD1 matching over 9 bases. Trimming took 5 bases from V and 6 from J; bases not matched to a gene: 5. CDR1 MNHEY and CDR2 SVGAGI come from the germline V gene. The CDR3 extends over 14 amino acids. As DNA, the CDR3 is TGTGCCAGCAGTACAGGGGGCTGGGGCAATGAGCAGTTCTTC. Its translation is CASSTGGWGNEQFF.

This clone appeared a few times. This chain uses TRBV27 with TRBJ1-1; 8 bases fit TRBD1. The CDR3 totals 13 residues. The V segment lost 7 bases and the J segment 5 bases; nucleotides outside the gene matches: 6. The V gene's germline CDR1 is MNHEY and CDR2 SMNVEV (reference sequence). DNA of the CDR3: TGTGCCAGCAAGGACAGGGCACGGACTGAAGCTTTCTTT. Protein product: CASKDRARTEAFF.

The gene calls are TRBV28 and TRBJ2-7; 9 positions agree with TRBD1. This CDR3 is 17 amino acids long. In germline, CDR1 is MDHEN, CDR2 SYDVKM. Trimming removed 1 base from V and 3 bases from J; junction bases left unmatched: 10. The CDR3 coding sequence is TGTGCCAGCAGTTTATTTACAACCGGGACAGGGTACTACGAGCAGTACTTC. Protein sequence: CASSLFTTGTGYYEQYF.

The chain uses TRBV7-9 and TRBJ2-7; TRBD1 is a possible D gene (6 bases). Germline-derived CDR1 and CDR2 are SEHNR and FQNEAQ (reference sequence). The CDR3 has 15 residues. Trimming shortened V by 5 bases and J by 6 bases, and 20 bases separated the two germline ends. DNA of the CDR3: TGTGCCAGCAGCCCTACCGCAGGGGCTTCTGGCGAGCAGTACTTC. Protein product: CASSPTAGASGEQYF. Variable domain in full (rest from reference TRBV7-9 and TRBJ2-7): DTGVSQNPRHKITKRGQNVTFRCDPISEHNRLYWYRQTLGQGPEFLTYFQNEAQLEKSRLLSDRFSAERPKGSFSTLEIQRTEQGDSAMYLCASSPTAGASGEQYFGPGTRLTVT.

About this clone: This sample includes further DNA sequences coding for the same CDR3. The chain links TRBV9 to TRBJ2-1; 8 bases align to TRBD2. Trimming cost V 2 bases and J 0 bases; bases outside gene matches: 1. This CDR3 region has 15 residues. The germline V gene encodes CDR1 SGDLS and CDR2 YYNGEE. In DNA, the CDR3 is TGTGCCAGCAGCGTTAGCGGGATCTCCTACAATGAGCAGTTCTTC. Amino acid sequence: CASSVSGISYNEQFF.

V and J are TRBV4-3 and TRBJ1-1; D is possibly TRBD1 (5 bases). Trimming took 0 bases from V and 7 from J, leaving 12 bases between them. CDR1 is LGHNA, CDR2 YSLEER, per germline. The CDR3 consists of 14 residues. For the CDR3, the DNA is TGCGCCAGCAGCCAAGATGGGGATAGGGGTGAAGCTTTCTTT. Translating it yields CASSQDGDRGEAFF.

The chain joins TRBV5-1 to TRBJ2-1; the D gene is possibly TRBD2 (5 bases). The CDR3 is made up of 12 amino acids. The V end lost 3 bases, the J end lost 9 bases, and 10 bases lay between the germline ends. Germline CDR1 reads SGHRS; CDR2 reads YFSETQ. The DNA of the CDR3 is TGCGCCAGCAGCTATGGCCGGGGTGAGCAGTTCTTC. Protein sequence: CASSYGRGEQFF.

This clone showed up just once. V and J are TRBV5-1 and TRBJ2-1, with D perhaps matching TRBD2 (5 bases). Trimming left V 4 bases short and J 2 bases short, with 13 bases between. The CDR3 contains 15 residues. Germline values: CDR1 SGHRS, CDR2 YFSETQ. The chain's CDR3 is CASSPTSGTYNEQFF. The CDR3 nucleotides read TGCGCCAGCAGCCCAACCAGCGGAACCTACAATGAGCAGTTCTTC. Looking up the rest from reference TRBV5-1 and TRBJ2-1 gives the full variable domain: KAGVTQTPRYLIKTRGQQVTLSCSPISGHRSVSWYQQTPGQGLQFLFEYFSETQRNKGNFPGRFSGRQFSNSRSEMNVSTLELGDSALYLCASSPTSGTYNEQFFGPGTRLTVL.